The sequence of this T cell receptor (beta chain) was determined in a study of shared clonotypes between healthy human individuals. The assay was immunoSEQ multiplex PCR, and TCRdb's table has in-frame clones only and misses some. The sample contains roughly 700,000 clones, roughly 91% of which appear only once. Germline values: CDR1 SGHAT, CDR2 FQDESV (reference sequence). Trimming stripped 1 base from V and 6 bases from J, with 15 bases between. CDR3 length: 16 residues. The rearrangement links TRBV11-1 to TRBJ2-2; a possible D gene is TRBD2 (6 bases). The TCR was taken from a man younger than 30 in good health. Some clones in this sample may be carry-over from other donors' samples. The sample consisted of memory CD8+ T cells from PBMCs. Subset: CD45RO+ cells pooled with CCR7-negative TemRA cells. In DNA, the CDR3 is TGTGCCAGCAGCTTAGAACGGGTCGGGAGTGCCGGGGAGCTGTTTTTT. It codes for CASSLERVGSAGELFF. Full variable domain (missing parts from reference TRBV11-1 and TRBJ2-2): EAEVAQSPRYKITEKSQAVAFWCDPISGHATLYWYRQILGQGPELLVQFQDESVVDDSQLPKDRFSAERLKGVDSTLKIQPAELGDSAMYLCASSLERVGSAGELFFGEGSRLTVL.